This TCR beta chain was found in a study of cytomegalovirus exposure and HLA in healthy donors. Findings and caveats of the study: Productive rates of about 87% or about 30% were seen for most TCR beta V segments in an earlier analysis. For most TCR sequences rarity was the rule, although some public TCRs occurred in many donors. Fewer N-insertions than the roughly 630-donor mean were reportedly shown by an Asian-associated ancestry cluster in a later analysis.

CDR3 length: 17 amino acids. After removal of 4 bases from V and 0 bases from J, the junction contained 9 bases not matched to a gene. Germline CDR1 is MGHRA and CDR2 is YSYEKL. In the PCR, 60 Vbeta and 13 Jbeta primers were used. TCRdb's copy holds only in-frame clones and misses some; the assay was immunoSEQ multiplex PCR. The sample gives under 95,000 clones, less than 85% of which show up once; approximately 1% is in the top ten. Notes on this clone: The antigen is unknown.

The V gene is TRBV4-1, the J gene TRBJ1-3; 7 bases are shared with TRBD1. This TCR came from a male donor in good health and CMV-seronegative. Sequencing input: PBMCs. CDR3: CASSPPRQGYSGNTIYF. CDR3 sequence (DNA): TGCGCCAGCAGCCCTCCTCGACAGGGCTACTCTGGAAACACCATATATTTT.